A selection of T cell receptor beta chains follows, all from one sample in a study of response to subunit inactivated influenza vaccine. TCRdb re-called the RT-PCR reads through MiXCR, storing one row per CDR3 protein. The data show around 480,000 distinct CDR3 sequences, 9.5% to 12% seen once. The material sequenced was PBMCs from blood, taken about 40 days after vaccination. The origin of the receptors is a man aged 45-65 years who received an inactivated influenza vaccine. CDR3s include the opening cysteine and the closing phenylalanine or tryptophan. Each record gives: V gene, J gene, clone size, D gene, CDR3 DNA, CDR3 protein. D genes are given only for firm matches. Only part of the rows carry a size: once, few, many, or a class if the clone is expanded.

>TRBV12-3/TRBV12-4|TRBJ1-1|many|TRBD1
TGTGCCAGCAGTTTAGGGGGGGGGACAGACACTGAAGCTTTCTTT
CASSLGGGTDTEAFF
>TRBV7-8|TRBJ2-7|many|-
TGTGCCAGCAGCTTGGGACCAAAACGGCCCGAGCAGTACTTC
CASSLGPKRPEQYF
>TRBV7-9|TRBJ1-2|few|-
TGTGCCAGCAGCTTAGTTTTGGGGAACTATGGCTACACCTTC
CASSLVLGNYGYTF
>TRBV20-1|TRBJ2-7|many|TRBD2
TGCAGTGCTAGAGCCGCTAGCGGGGAGTCTCGCTACGAGCAGTACTTC
CSARAASGESRYEQYF
>TRBV12-3/TRBV12-4|TRBJ1-1|-|TRBD1
TGTGCCAGCAGCGAGACAGGGCCGAACACTGAAGCTTTCTTT
CASSETGPNTEAFF
>TRBV7-9|TRBJ1-2|-|TRBD1
TGTGCCAGCAGCTTAGTTGAGGGACAGCAAGCCTTC
CASSLVEGQQAF
>TRBV6-5|TRBJ1-1|many|-
TGTGCCAGCAGTTACGAGGGGAGAGCTTTCTTT
CASSYEGRAFF
>TRBV5-1|TRBJ1-4|few|-
TGCGCCAGCAGCTTGGGGGGGCTGCCTGAAAAACTGTTTTTT
CASSLGGLPEKLFF
>TRBV5-8|TRBJ1-5|-|TRBD1
TGTGCCAGCAGCTCGTACAGGGGTCCTAGCAATCAGCCCCAGCATTTT
CASSSYRGPSNQPQHF
>TRBV29-1|TRBJ2-3|many|-
TGCAGCGTACAGACATCCCTTGATACGCAGTATTTT
CSVQTSLDTQYF
>TRBV4-3|TRBJ1-1|many|-
TGCGCCAGCAGCCTTGACCCGTACACTGAAGCTTTCTTT
CASSLDPYTEAFF